Listed below are T cell receptor beta chains from one sample, sequenced in a study of CD8+ T cells in alopecia areata. Clones were sequenced by immunoSEQ multiplex PCR, and TCRdb holds only the in-frame ones, with some missing. The table includes approximately 120,000 clones, approximately 57% detected once. The sequenced sample was CD4+ T cells sorted from blood, obtained at week 4, from a patient treated with tofacitinib. The receptor source for this set is a human donor with alopecia areata. The CDR3 runs from the conserved cysteine through the conserved F or W. A D gene is named only where the DNA matches it firmly. Expanded clones get a size class; other rows say once, few or many, or leave the size out.

>-|TRBJ2-5|TRBV6-5|many
CASSYSVRGETQYF
TGTGCCAGCAGTTACTCCGTGAGGGGAGAGACCCAGTACTTC
>-|TRBJ2-3|TRBV7-9|-
CASSLTSGTDTQYF
TGTGCCAGCAGCTTAACCAGCGGCACAGATACGCAGTATTTT
>-|TRBJ2-6|TRBV30|-
CALDKDSGANVLTF
TGTGCTCTCGATAAGGACTCTGGGGCCAACGTCCTGACTTTC
>-|TRBJ1-4|TRBV15|-
CATSREIGPRRFF
TGTGCCACCAGCAGAGAGATCGGCCCCCGGCGGTTTTTT
>-|TRBJ1-1|TRBV5-6|-
CASSLFGGVSAEAFF
TGTGCCAGCAGCTTGTTCGGGGGCGTAAGCGCTGAAGCTTTCTTT
>-|TRBJ2-3|TRBV30|-
CAWNKLSTDTQYF
TGTGCCTGGAACAAACTTAGCACAGATACGCAGTATTTT
>-|TRBJ1-2|TRBV28|few
CASSLWGDGYTF
TGTGCCAGCAGTTTATGGGGGGATGGCTACACCTTC
>TRBD1|TRBJ1-5|TRBV7-2|-
CASSPPGQGNNQPQHF
TGTGCCAGCAGCCCGCCAGGACAGGGTAACAATCAGCCCCAGCATTTT
>-|TRBJ1-1|TRBV4-1|-
CASSQDPRRYEAFF
TGCGCCAGCAGCCAAGATCCCCGCAGGTATGAAGCTTTCTTT
>TRBD1|TRBJ2-2|TRBV5-1|-
CASHSTQGAAGELFF
TGCGCCAGCCACTCCACACAGGGGGCAGCGGGGGAGCTGTTTTTT
>-|TRBJ2-5|TRBV29-1|-
CSVGGQTQETQYF
TGCAGCGTTGGCGGACAGACTCAAGAGACCCAGTACTTC
>-|TRBJ2-6|TRBV6-5|few
CASSYGRSGANVLTF
TGTGCCAGCAGTTACGGCAGGTCCGGGGCCAACGTCCTGACTTTC
>-|TRBJ2-2|TRBV7-2|few
CASSFESNTGELFF
TGTGCCAGCAGCTTTGAATCGAACACCGGGGAGCTGTTTTTT